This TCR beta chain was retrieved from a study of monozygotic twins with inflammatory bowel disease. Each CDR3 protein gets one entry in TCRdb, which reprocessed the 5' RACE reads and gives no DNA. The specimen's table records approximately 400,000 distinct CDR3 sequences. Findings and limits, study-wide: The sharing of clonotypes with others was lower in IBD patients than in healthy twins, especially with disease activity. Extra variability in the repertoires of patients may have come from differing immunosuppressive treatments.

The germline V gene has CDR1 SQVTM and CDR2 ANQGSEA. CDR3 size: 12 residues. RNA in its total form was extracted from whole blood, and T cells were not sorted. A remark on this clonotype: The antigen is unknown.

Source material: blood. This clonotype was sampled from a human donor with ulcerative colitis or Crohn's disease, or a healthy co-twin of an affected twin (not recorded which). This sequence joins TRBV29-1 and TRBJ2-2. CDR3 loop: CSVDRSTGELFF.